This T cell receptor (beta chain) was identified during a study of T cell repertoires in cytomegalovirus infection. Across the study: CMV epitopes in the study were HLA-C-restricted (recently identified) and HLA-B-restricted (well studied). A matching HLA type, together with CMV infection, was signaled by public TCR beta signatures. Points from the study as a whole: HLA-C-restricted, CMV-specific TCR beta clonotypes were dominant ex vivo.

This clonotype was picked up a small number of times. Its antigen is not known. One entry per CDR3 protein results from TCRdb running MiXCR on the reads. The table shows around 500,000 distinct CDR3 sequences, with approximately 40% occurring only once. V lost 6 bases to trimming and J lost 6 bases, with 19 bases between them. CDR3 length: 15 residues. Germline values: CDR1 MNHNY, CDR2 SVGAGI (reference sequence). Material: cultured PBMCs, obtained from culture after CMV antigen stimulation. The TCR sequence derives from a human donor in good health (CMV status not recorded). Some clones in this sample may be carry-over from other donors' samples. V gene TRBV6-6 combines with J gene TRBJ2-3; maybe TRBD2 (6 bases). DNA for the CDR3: TGTGCCAGCAGCCAAGGACTATCCCGTTTTGATACGCAGTATTTT. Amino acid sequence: CASSQGLSRFDTQYF.